Included here is one TCR beta chain sequence, with context. Using immunoSEQ multiplex PCR, the repertoire was profiled, and TCRdb retains in-frame clones only, with some absent. The sample has more than 450,000 clones, 70% to 80% seen once. The source of the sample is a study of shared clonotypes between healthy human individuals. The sample taken for sequencing was PBMCs. This receptor was obtained from a woman between 40 and 50 years old in good health. Some clones in this sample may be carry-over from other donors' samples.

In nucleotides, the CDR3 is TGTGCCAGCAGTTACCTAGACAGCCTCTACGAGCAGTACTTC. This codes for CASSYLDSLYEQYF. V usage is TRBV6-6 and J usage is TRBJ2-7, with D possibly TRBD1 on 5 matching bases. Germline values: CDR1 MNHNY, CDR2 SVGAGI (reference sequence). Trimming cost V 2 bases and J 3 bases, with 11 bases left between them. This CDR3 has 14 residues.